These T cell receptor beta chains were read from a single sample in a study of blood T cell repertoires in COVID-19. The repertoire was sequenced with immunoSEQ multiplex PCR; TCRdb's copy has only in-frame clones and lacks some. The data contain 65,000 to 85,000 clones, 75% to 90% of them singletons. Sequenced input: peripheral blood. Source of these receptors: a man aged 45-60 years with active COVID-19. Both conserved end residues are part of each CDR3.

CDR3aa	j_gene	v_gene
CASSLRPQGSDTEAFF	TRBJ1-1	TRBV5-1
CASSSGTGSTYNSPLHF	TRBJ1-6	TRBV5-8
CASSQGYRGVGNQPQHF	TRBJ1-5	TRBV23-1
CASSNEDRVNEKLFF	TRBJ1-4	TRBV6-2/TRBV6-3
CASSDPGVPYEQYF	TRBJ2-7	TRBV10-2
CASSQDSRYPTGELFF	TRBJ2-2	TRBV4-3
CASSYSQGLGNIQYF	TRBJ2-4	TRBV6-5
CASSYYAGGIQETQYF	TRBJ2-5	TRBV6-5
CASSSTGAGYTF	TRBJ1-2	TRBV6-6
CASSQGGVAGSSPLHF	TRBJ1-6	TRBV4-1
CASSLGQEPQETQYF	TRBJ2-5	TRBV7-9
CASSLGIIRGVSSYEQYF	TRBJ2-7	TRBV5-6
CASSLVSSGGYNEQFF	TRBJ2-1	TRBV5-6
CASSSGGNYGYTF	TRBJ1-2	TRBV5-1
CASSKLQGSRSEQYF	TRBJ2-7	TRBV11-2
CASSQPAGGSTDTQYF	TRBJ2-3	TRBV3-1/TRBV3-2
CASSLRWDSTNTGELFF	TRBJ2-2	TRBV7-2
CASSQYGYEQYF	TRBJ2-7	TRBV3-1/TRBV3-2
CASSKGAGQRYNEQFF	TRBJ2-1	TRBV7-2
CASSVGPTIITYEQYF	TRBJ2-7	TRBV9
CASSYVRDREKLFF	TRBJ1-4	TRBV6-2/TRBV6-3
CASRPRTEDTDTQYF	TRBJ2-3	TRBV12-2
CASSQNTGAETQYF	TRBJ2-5	TRBV4-3